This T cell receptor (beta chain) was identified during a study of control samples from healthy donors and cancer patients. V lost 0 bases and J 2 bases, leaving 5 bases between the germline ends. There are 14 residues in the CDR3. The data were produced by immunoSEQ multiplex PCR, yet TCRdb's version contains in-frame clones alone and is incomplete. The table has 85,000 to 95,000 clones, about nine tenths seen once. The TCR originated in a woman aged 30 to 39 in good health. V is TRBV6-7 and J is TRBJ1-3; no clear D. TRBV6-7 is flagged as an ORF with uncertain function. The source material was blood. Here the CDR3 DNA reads TGTGCCAGCAGTTACTCGAGAGCTGGAAACACCATATATTTT. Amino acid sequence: CASSYSRAGNTIYF.